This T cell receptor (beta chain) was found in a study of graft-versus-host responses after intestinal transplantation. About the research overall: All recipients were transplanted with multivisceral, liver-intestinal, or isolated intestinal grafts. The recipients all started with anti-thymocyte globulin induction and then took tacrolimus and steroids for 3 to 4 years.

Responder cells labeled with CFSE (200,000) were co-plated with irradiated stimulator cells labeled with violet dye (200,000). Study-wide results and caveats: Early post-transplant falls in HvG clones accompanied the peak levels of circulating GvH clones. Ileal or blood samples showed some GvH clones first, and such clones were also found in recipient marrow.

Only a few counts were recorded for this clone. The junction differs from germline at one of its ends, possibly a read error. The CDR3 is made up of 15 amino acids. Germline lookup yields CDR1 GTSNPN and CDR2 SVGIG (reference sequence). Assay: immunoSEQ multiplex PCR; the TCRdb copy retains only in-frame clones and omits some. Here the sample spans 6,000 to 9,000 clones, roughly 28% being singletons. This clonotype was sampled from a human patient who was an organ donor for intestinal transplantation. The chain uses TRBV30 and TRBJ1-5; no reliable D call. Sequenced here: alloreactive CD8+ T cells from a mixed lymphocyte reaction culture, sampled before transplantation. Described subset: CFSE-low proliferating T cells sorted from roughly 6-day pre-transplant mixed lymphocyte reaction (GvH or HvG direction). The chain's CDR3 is CAWNPSGVSDQPQHF. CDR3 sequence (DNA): TGTGCCTGGAACCCCAGTGGGGTTAGCGATCAGCCCCAGCATTTT.